Listed below are T cell receptor beta chains from one sample, sequenced in a study of T cells in Graves' hyperthyroidism and ophthalmopathy. TCRdb called the multiplex PCR reads again in MiXCR, with one record for every CDR3 protein. This table has some 350,000 distinct CDR3 sequences, 15% appearing once. Sequences were obtained from blood. The source is an older woman with Graves' ophthalmopathy. Each CDR3 is given with its conserved first and last residue. The D gene is left open where the match is weak. Size values are once, few and many counts, or a class for expanded clones, and some rows have none.

D: .; J: TRBJ2-7; V: TRBV28; size: many; DNA: TGTGCCAGCAGTTTAAAGATCAACGAGCAGTACTTC; CDR3: CASSLKINEQYF
D: TRBD2; J: TRBJ2-3; V: TRBV13; size: .; DNA: TGTGCCAGCAGGGGCGGGACTAGCGTACAAGATACGCAGTATTTT; CDR3: CASRGGTSVQDTQYF
D: TRBD1; J: TRBJ1-1; V: TRBV2; size: many; DNA: TGTGCCAGCAGTGAAAGCGGTGGACAGGGGGCGTCTGAAGCTTTCTTT; CDR3: CASSESGGQGASEAFF
D: TRBD2; J: TRBJ2-5; V: TRBV18; size: many; DNA: TGTGCCAGCTCACCCCCAACGGGAGGAGAGACCCAGTACTTC; CDR3: CASSPPTGGETQYF
D: .; J: TRBJ1-3; V: TRBV28; size: .; DNA: TGTGCCAGCAGTTTAGGGTCCAGCTCTGGAAACACCATATATTTT; CDR3: CASSLGSSSGNTIYF
D: .; J: TRBJ2-7; V: TRBV27; size: .; DNA: TGTGCCAGCAGTTTATCGTGGGACACTTTCTCCTACGAGCAGTACTTC; CDR3: CASSLSWDTFSYEQYF
D: TRBD1; J: TRBJ1-1; V: TRBV11-2; size: many; DNA: TGTGCCAGCAGCCTAAGGGGGCTAGACACTGAAGCTTTCTTT; CDR3: CASSLRGLDTEAFF
D: TRBD2; J: TRBJ2-1; V: TRBV19; size: .; DNA: TGTGCCAGTAGCCGCGGGGGGAGCTCCTACAATGAGCAGTTCTTC; CDR3: CASSRGGSSYNEQFF
D: .; J: TRBJ1-2; V: TRBV28; size: .; DNA: TGTGCCACCCAATACCGGGGGCAATATGGCTACACCTTC; CDR3: CATQYRGQYGYTF
D: .; J: TRBJ2-3; V: TRBV20-1; size: .; DNA: TGCAGTGTCCTACGAAGGGGGGGGCACTTCCAGACAGATACGCAGTATTTT; CDR3: CSVLRRGGHFQTDTQYF
D: .; J: TRBJ2-7; V: TRBV30; size: many; DNA: TGTGCCTGCTTGGGTATAACCTACGAGCAGTACTTC; CDR3: CACLGITYEQYF
D: .; J: TRBJ2-7; V: TRBV5-1; size: many; DNA: TGCGCCAGCAGCTTGGAGGCGCCCTCCTACGAGCAGTACTTC; CDR3: CASSLEAPSYEQYF
D: TRBD1; J: TRBJ2-4; V: TRBV7-2; size: many; DNA: TGTGCCAGCAGCTCCCAGGGGGCCAGGGCCAAAAACATTCAGTACTTC; CDR3: CASSSQGARAKNIQYF
D: .; J: TRBJ1-1; V: TRBV12-3/TRBV12-4; size: many; DNA: TGTGCCAGCAGCGGGACGGTGAACACTGAAGCTTTCTTT; CDR3: CASSGTVNTEAFF
D: TRBD1; J: TRBJ1-5; V: TRBV28; size: many; DNA: TGTGCCACCACCTCGACAGGGGCTCGGAATCAGCCCCAGCATTTT; CDR3: CATTSTGARNQPQHF
D: .; J: TRBJ1-1; V: TRBV10-3; size: few; DNA: TGTGCCATCAGTCCAGGGAGGCAGAACACTGAAGCTTTCTTT; CDR3: CAISPGRQNTEAFF
D: TRBD1; J: TRBJ1-2; V: TRBV2; size: many; DNA: TGTGCCAGCAGTCCGACAGGGTCCTATGGCTACACCTTC; CDR3: CASSPTGSYGYTF
D: .; J: TRBJ2-1; V: TRBV27; size: many; DNA: TGTGCCAGCAACCAGCGGAGGGGCGAGCGAAATGAGCAGTTCTTC; CDR3: CASNQRRGERNEQFF
D: .; J: TRBJ1-1; V: TRBV19; size: few; DNA: TGTGCCAGTAGTACCCTAAGCGCTGAAGCTTTCTTT; CDR3: CASSTLSAEAFF
D: TRBD1; J: TRBJ1-5; V: TRBV27; size: many; DNA: TGTGCCAGCAGTTTTACAGGGGGCAATCAGCCCCAGCATTTT; CDR3: CASSFTGGNQPQHF
D: .; J: TRBJ1-2; V: TRBV14; size: .; DNA: TGTGCCAGCAGCCAAGGCGGTGGGGGAGGCTATGGCTACACCTTC; CDR3: CASSQGGGGGYGYTF
D: .; J: TRBJ2-2; V: TRBV2; size: many; DNA: TGTGCCAGCAGTACTCCTGGGGAGCTGTTTTTT; CDR3: CASSTPGELFF
D: .; J: TRBJ2-1; V: TRBV18; size: many; DNA: TGTGCCAGCTCCCCAGGGAATGAGCAGTTCTTC; CDR3: CASSPGNEQFF
D: TRBD1; J: TRBJ2-2; V: TRBV4-1; size: .; DNA: TGCGCCAGCAGCCGGGGACAGGGAGACACCGGGGAGCTGTTTTTT; CDR3: CASSRGQGDTGELFF
D: .; J: TRBJ1-2; V: TRBV29-1; size: .; DNA: TGCAGCGTTCTGGGGGGGGACCTCTATGGCTACACCTTC; CDR3: CSVLGGDLYGYTF
D: .; J: TRBJ2-7; V: TRBV5-1; size: many; DNA: TGCGCCAGCAGCTCACCCTCTCTCGAGCAGTACTTC; CDR3: CASSSPSLEQYF
D: TRBD2; J: TRBJ2-1; V: TRBV9; size: .; DNA: TGTGCCAGCAGCGTTGCACCTAGCGGGGCGAATGAGCAGTTCTTC; CDR3: CASSVAPSGANEQFF
D: TRBD2; J: TRBJ2-3; V: TRBV6-1; size: many; DNA: TGTGCCAGCAGTCGCGGTAGCGGGGGTATCAGCACAGATACGCAGTATTTT; CDR3: CASSRGSGGISTDTQYF
D: TRBD2; J: TRBJ2-1; V: TRBV20-1; size: few; DNA: TGCAGTGCTAGATCGGGACTAGCGGGAGTATCCAATGAGCAGTTCTTC; CDR3: CSARSGLAGVSNEQFF
D: .; J: TRBJ2-2; V: TRBV6-6; size: many; DNA: TGTGCCAGCAGTTACTCGGCAAGCGGGCGTAACACCGGGGAGCTGTTTTTT; CDR3: CASSYSASGRNTGELFF
D: TRBD2; J: TRBJ2-1; V: TRBV3-1; size: many; DNA: TGTGCCAGCAGCGGAGTGTGGGGGGGATTTAATGAGCAGTTCTTC; CDR3: CASSGVWGGFNEQFF
D: .; J: TRBJ2-7; V: TRBV28; size: many; DNA: TGTGCCAGCAGTGCCACTTGGGACTCCTTGGAGCAGTACTTC; CDR3: CASSATWDSLEQYF
D: TRBD1; J: TRBJ2-7; V: TRBV28; size: many; DNA: TGTGCCAGCAGCCGAAGTTACAGGGGTTCCTACGAGCAGTACTTC; CDR3: CASSRSYRGSYEQYF
D: TRBD1; J: TRBJ2-4; V: TRBV12-3/TRBV12-4; size: many; DNA: TGTGCCAGCGGACAGGGGAGTGGGGCCAAAAACATTCAGTACTTC; CDR3: CASGQGSGAKNIQYF
D: .; J: TRBJ2-7; V: TRBV30; size: .; DNA: TGTGCCTGGAGTGTACAGGAGGAGTACGAGCAGTACTTC; CDR3: CAWSVQEEYEQYF
D: .; J: TRBJ2-2; V: TRBV18; size: many; DNA: TGTGCCAGCTCGACAAGTCCGGGTAACACCGGGGAGCTGTTTTTT; CDR3: CASSTSPGNTGELFF
D: .; J: TRBJ2-1; V: TRBV20-1; size: many; DNA: TGCAGTGCTAGGGGAACAGGAAAGAGCTCCTACAATGAGCAGTTCTTC; CDR3: CSARGTGKSSYNEQFF
D: .; J: TRBJ2-5; V: TRBV28; size: few; DNA: TGTGCCAGCAGCGCTAGCGCCCAAGAGACCCAGTACTTC; CDR3: CASSASAQETQYF
D: .; J: TRBJ2-3; V: TRBV3-1; size: few; DNA: TGTGCCAGCACAGCGTCCCGACTCACAGATACGCAGTATTTT; CDR3: CASTASRLTDTQYF
D: .; J: TRBJ2-2; V: TRBV30; size: few; DNA: TGTGCCTGGAGTGTGGGCTACACCGGGGAGCTGTTTTTT; CDR3: CAWSVGYTGELFF
D: TRBD1; J: TRBJ2-2; V: TRBV18; size: few; DNA: TGTGCCAGCTCACCACCGGAACAGGGGGCGACCGGGGAGCTGTTTTTT; CDR3: CASSPPEQGATGELFF
D: TRBD2; J: TRBJ2-3; V: TRBV11-1; size: many; DNA: TGTGCCAGCAGCTTAAACGGCCTCGGCGGGAGGTCCAACCTCTCTAAAACAGATACGCAGTATTTT; CDR3: CASSLNGLGGRSNLSKTDTQYF
D: .; J: TRBJ1-2; V: TRBV28; size: once; DNA: TGTGCCAGCAGCGAGGGGTCCTATTGCTACACCTTC; CDR3: CASSEGSYCYTF
D: .; J: TRBJ2-2; V: TRBV30; size: many; DNA: TGTGCCTGGAGTGTACTCCCTAGGTGGCTCGGGGAGCTGTTTTTT; CDR3: CAWSVLPRWLGELFF
D: .; J: TRBJ2-3; V: TRBV12-3/TRBV12-4; size: many; DNA: TGTGCCAGCAGTAAAAGCCCCACAGATACGCAGTATTTT; CDR3: CASSKSPTDTQYF
D: .; J: TRBJ2-7; V: TRBV3-1; size: many; DNA: TGTGCCAGCAGCCAAGATTACCGGGAGTTCTTCGAGCAGTACTTC; CDR3: CASSQDYREFFEQYF
D: .; J: TRBJ1-5; V: TRBV2; size: many; DNA: TGTGCCAGCGCGGGACCGGACAATCAGCCCCAGCATTTT; CDR3: CASAGPDNQPQHF
D: TRBD1; J: TRBJ2-1; V: TRBV18; size: many; DNA: TGTGCCAGCTCTCGGGACAGGGGAGGCAATGAGCAGTTCTTC; CDR3: CASSRDRGGNEQFF
D: TRBD1; J: TRBJ2-7; V: TRBV28; size: many; DNA: TGTGCCAGCAGTCTGGGGGACAGACTTAGCGAGCAGTACTTC; CDR3: CASSLGDRLSEQYF
D: .; J: TRBJ2-1; V: TRBV20-1; size: many; DNA: TGCAGTGCTAGAGAGGGATCGAATGAGCAGTTCTTC; CDR3: CSAREGSNEQFF